The clone carrying this TCR beta chain was found once. The antigen is unknown. Amplified TCR beta CDR3 regions came from RNA transcripts. First-round RT-PCR with HTBI primers amplified the TCR CDR3 region. TCRdb used MiXCR to reprocess the multiplex PCR reads, holding one entry per CDR3 protein. The profile shows hundreds of thousands of distinct CDR3 sequences, under 60% of them singletons. Germline CDR1 and CDR2: SGHAT and FQDESV (reference sequence). This CDR3 is 15 amino acids long. V gave up 5 bases and J gave up 7 bases; unmatched junction bases: 11. The entry originates in a study of T cells in Graves' hyperthyroidism and ophthalmopathy. Whole-study findings and limits: In the blood, most expanded thyroid clonotypes above 0.001 appeared as well.

The receptor was derived from a woman in her late teens or twenties with Graves' hyperthyroidism. This chain uses TRBV11-1 with TRBJ1-5, with TRBD1 identical over 7 bases. The sample taken for sequencing was peripheral blood or thyroid tissue (not recorded which). The CDR3 loop is CASSGQKGANQPQHF. CDR3 bases: TGTGCCAGCAGCGGTCAGAAGGGGGCGAACCAGCCCCAGCATTTT.